This T cell receptor (beta chain) stems from a study of technical replicates of blood from several donors. The CDR3 is made up of 14 amino acids. Germline CDR1 is MNHEY and CDR2 is SVGAGI. V lost 5 bases and J lost 1, with 12 bases in between. Generated by immunoSEQ multiplex PCR, the TCRdb table keeps only in-frame clones and is missing some. The table records over 55,000 clones, 80% to 90% of them present only once. Sequenced input: PBMCs. This sequence joins TRBV6-5 and TRBJ2-7; D uncertain. This receptor was obtained from a human donor in good health. Some clones in this sample may be carry-over from other donors' samples. The CDR3: CASSSTERSYEQYF. The CDR3 DNA reads TGTGCCAGCAGTAGCACCGAGAGGTCCTACGAGCAGTACTTC.